A single sample is the source of the 27 T cell receptor beta chains below, sequenced in a study of cytomegalovirus exposure and HLA in healthy donors. In the PCR, 60 Vbeta and 13 Jbeta primers were used. Sequenced by immunoSEQ multiplex PCR; TCRdb stores in-frame clones only, minus some. The sample includes around 200,000 clones, 80% to 85% of them seen just once. The sample was PBMCs. These receptors were obtained from a woman aged 40-49 years in good health and CMV-seronegative.

The chain employs TRBV28 and TRBJ2-7, with 9 nucleotides matching TRBD1. The ends lost 3 bases at V and 4 bases at J; junction bases unmatched: 7. The germline V gene encodes CDR1 MDHEN and CDR2 SYDVKM. The CDR3 has 15 amino acids. The CDR3 sequence is CASSLIQGARYEQYF. The CDR3 DNA is TGTGCCAGCAGTTTGATACAGGGGGCGCGGTACGAGCAGTACTTC.

This chain connects TRBV2 to TRBJ2-5; D unresolved. V lost 7 bases, J lost 1 base, and 13 bases lay in between. The CDR3 has 14 residues. Germline CDR1 and CDR2: SNHLY and FYNNEI. CDR3: CASTPDNLQETQYF. The CDR3 DNA sequence: TGTGCCAGCACTCCTGACAACCTCCAAGAGACCCAGTACTTC.

The gene calls are TRBV6-1 and TRBJ2-5, with D uncertain. This CDR3 is built from 13 residues. The germline CDR1 and CDR2 sequences are MNHNS and SASEGT. Trimming removed 4 bases from V and 2 bases from J, with 8 bases in between. The DNA of the CDR3 is TGTGCCAGCAGTGTCATTGTGCAAGAGACCCAGTACTTC. As protein: CASSVIVQETQYF.

This clone was picked up a small number of times. The chain couples TRBV6-4 to TRBJ1-5, with D perhaps matching TRBD1 (6 bases). The germline V gene has CDR1 MRHNA and CDR2 SNTAGT. CDR3 length equals 13 residues. Deletions cut 6 bases from V and 4 bases from J, with 10 bases between. The chain's CDR3 is CASSPTGNQPQHF. CDR3 nucleotide sequence: TGTGCCAGCAGCCCTACAGGGAATCAGCCCCAGCATTTT.

The chain recombines TRBV5-1 with TRBJ2-3, with no clear D. The CDR3 extends over 16 amino acids. The germline V gene has CDR1 SGHRS and CDR2 YFSETQ. Trimming shortened V by 0 bases and J by 4 bases, and 15 bases separated the two germline ends. CDR3 sequence (DNA): TGCGCCAGCAGCTTGGCTCGGGTCGCTCCCGCAGATACGCAGTATTTT. Amino acids: CASSLARVAPADTQYF. The full variable domain, completed using reference TRBV5-1 and TRBJ2-3, is KAGVTQTPRYLIKTRGQQVTLSCSPISGHRSVSWYQQTPGQGLQFLFEYFSETQRNKGNFPGRFSGRQFSNSRSEMNVSTLELGDSALYLCASSLARVAPADTQYFGPGTRLTVL.

The rearrangement uses TRBV7-6 and TRBJ2-7, with 8 nucleotides matching TRBD1. This CDR3 has 12 residues. Trimming cost V 4 bases and J 5 bases; bases outside gene matches: 1. From germline, CDR1 is SGHVS and CDR2 FNYEAQ. The DNA for the CDR3 is TGTGCCAGCAGCTGGACAGGGAACGAGCAGTACTTC. This sequence encodes CASSWTGNEQYF.

This chain links TRBV25-1 with TRBJ2-2; D might be TRBD1 (6 bases). With 6 bases removed from V and 0 bases from J, the gap between germline ends came to 11 bases. This CDR3 has 15 amino acids. Germline V gene sequence: CDR1 MGHDK, CDR2 SYGVNS. CDR3 loop: CASRKQGPNTGELFF. In DNA form, the CDR3 reads TGTGCCAGCAGGAAACAGGGACCGAACACCGGGGAGCTGTTTTTT.

J is TRBJ2-5 and V is TRBV12-5, with 13 bases aligning to TRBD2. The DNA end is a closer match to TRBJ2-7, so the J assignment may be wrong. The CDR3 length is 15 residues. The germline V gene has CDR1 LGHNT and CDR2 FRNRAP. CDR3 residues: CASGLGLAGGYEQYF. For the CDR3, the DNA is TGTGCTAGTGGTTTGGGACTAGCGGGAGGCTACGAGCAGTACTTC.

The J gene is TRBJ1-2, the V gene TRBV7-9; 7 bases line up with TRBD1. The CDR3 totals 15 residues. CDR1 is SEHNR, CDR2 FQNEAQ, per germline (reference sequence). The junction had 6 bases not matched to a gene; V was cut back by 1 base and J by 4 bases. Here the CDR3 reads CASSLEVTGFYGYTF. In nucleotides, the CDR3 is TGTGCCAGCAGCTTAGAAGTGACAGGGTTCTATGGCTACACCTTC.

The chain couples TRBV7-2 to TRBJ2-5, with 9 nucleotides matching TRBD2. There are 15 residues in the CDR3. J lost 5 bases, V lost 3 bases, and 7 bases had no gene match. The germline gives CDR1 SGHTA, CDR2 FQGNSA. CDR3 DNA: TGTGCCAGCAGCTTGGAGCGGGAGGTGGTGGAGACCCAGTACTTC. Protein sequence: CASSLEREVVETQYF.

The genes are TRBV25-1 and TRBJ1-4; D not resolved. Germline V gene data show CDR1 as MGHDK and CDR2 as SYGVNS. This CDR3 contains 13 residues. The V and J ends lost 1 base and 5 bases respectively, with 5 bases between them. In DNA, the CDR3 is TGTGCCAGCAGTGAATCCGGGAATGAAAAACTGTTTTTT. The encoded protein is CASSESGNEKLFF.

The CDR3 is CASTPNFGTEAFF. CDR3 in DNA: TGTGCCTCTACGCCCAACTTCGGGACTGAAGCTTTCTTT. The V gene is TRBV30, the J gene TRBJ1-1; D is unclear. The germline CDR1 and CDR2 sequences are GTSNPN and SVGIG (reference sequence). V was clipped by 7 bases and J by 5 bases, with 17 bases between them. The CDR3 is 13 amino acids.

V is TRBV19 and J is TRBJ2-7, with a weak D call TRBD2 (6 bases). CDR3 length equals 14 residues. Germline lookup yields CDR1 LNHDA and CDR2 SQIVND (reference sequence). Between the trimmed V and J ends, which lost 7 bases and 1 base, there was a span of 14 bases. The CDR3 nucleotides are TGTGCCAGTACGGACGGGAGTGGTTCCTACGAGCAGTACTTC. The encoded protein is CASTDGSGSYEQYF. Based on the CDR3 plus reference TRBV19 and TRBJ2-7, the full variable domain is DGGITQSPKYLFRKEGQNVTLSCEQNLNHDAMYWYRQDPGQGLRLIYYSQIVNDFQKGDIAEGYSVSREKKESFPLTVTSAQKNPTAFYLCASTDGSGSYEQYFGPGTRLTVT.

Only a few counts were recorded for this clone. This rearrangement joins TRBV2 to TRBJ1-5; 8 nucleotides align to TRBD1. With V trimmed by 5 bases and J by 6 bases, 9 bases remained unmatched. The CDR3 extends over 15 amino acids. Per the germline V gene, CDR1 is SNHLY and CDR2 is FYNNEI. CDR3 sequence (DNA): TGTGCCAGCAGTCGAGGACAGGGCCCCTTTCAGCCCCAGCATTTT. Encoded protein: CASSRGQGPFQPQHF.

This clone has more than one count but fewer than ten. The CDR3 DNA sequence: TGTGCCAGCAGTGACTCATGGCAGGGGCCAGATACGCAGTATTTT. Translated: CASSDSWQGPDTQYF. The V call is TRBV6-4, the J call TRBJ2-3, with D possibly TRBD1 on 6 matching bases. The CDR3 is 15 amino acids. V gave up 0 bases and J gave up 4 bases, with 11 bases separating them. Germline loops: CDR1 MRHNA, CDR2 SNTAGT.

The V gene is TRBV19, the J gene TRBJ2-5, with D possibly being TRBD2 (5 bases). Trimming removed 10 bases from V and 4 bases from J, with 19 bases in between. Per germline, CDR1 LNHDA and CDR2 SQIVND (reference sequence). CDR3 length: 14 residues. As DNA, the CDR3 is TGTGCCACTTCAGAGGGTCCCTTCGCAGAGACCCAGTACTTC. It encodes CATSEGPFAETQYF. Full variable domain (remainder filled in from reference TRBV19 and TRBJ2-5): DGGITQSPKYLFRKEGQNVTLSCEQNLNHDAMYWYRQDPGQGLRLIYYSQIVNDFQKGDIAEGYSVSREKKESFPLTVTSAQKNPTAFYLCATSEGPFAETQYFGPGTRLLVL.

The rearrangement links TRBV28 to TRBJ2-6, with D hard to call. V lost 6 bases to trimming and J lost 3 bases, with 12 bases between them. The CDR3 contains 15 residues. The V gene's germline CDR1 is MDHEN and CDR2 SYDVKM. The CDR3: CASRGGVSGANVLTF. CDR3 nucleotides: TGTGCCAGCAGAGGTGGAGTAAGTGGGGCCAACGTCCTGACTTTC. The full variable domain, with the rest looked up from reference TRBV28 and TRBJ2-6, is DVKVTQSSRYLVKRTGEKVFLECVQDMDHENMFWYRQDPGLGLRLIYFSYDVKMKEKGDIPEGYSVSREKKERFSLILESASTNQTSMYLCASRGGVSGANVLTFGAGSRLTVL.

The rearrangement joins TRBV2 to TRBJ2-3, with 7 bases aligning to TRBD2. CDR3 size: 16 residues. The germline V gene has CDR1 SNHLY and CDR2 FYNNEI. Germline trimming cut 4 bases from V and 3 bases from J; bases unmatched to any gene: 10. The CDR3 sequence is CASSVWRERYTDTQYF. The CDR3 bases are TGTGCCAGCAGTGTGTGGCGGGAGAGGTATACAGATACGCAGTATTTT.

This clone was observed a handful of times. This rearrangement joins TRBV7-8 to TRBJ2-5; the D is unclear. The J call may be incorrect, as the DNA end agrees better with TRBJ2-7. CDR3 size: 13 residues. Germline-derived CDR1 and CDR2 are SGHVS and FQNEAQ. The CDR3 spells CASSPAVSYEQYF. In DNA form, the CDR3 reads TGTGCCAGCAGCCCCGCGGTAAGCTACGAGCAGTACTTC.

This chain connects TRBV29-1 to TRBJ2-1; the match to TRBD2 covers 8 bases. Germline-derived CDR1 and CDR2 are SQVTM and ANQGSEA. J gave up 10 bases and V 6 bases, and 14 bases lay outside the gene matches. There are 14 residues in the CDR3. The CDR3 DNA reads as TGCAGCGTAGGTAGCGGGAACCTTTACCAGGAGCAGTTCTTC. Translating gives CSVGSGNLYQEQFF.

This rearrangement joins TRBV5-1 to TRBJ1-1; D is undetermined. This CDR3 region has 17 residues. V lost 4 bases and J lost 5, with 24 bases in between. Looked up from germline, CDR1 is SGHRS and CDR2 is YFSETQ. CDR3 sequence reads: CASSLRVGRMSVTEAFF. The CDR3 DNA is TGCGCCAGCAGCCTCCGGGTTGGGAGAATGAGTGTGACTGAAGCTTTCTTT. The full variable domain, rest sourced from reference TRBV5-1 and TRBJ1-1, is KAGVTQTPRYLIKTRGQQVTLSCSPISGHRSVSWYQQTPGQGLQFLFEYFSETQRNKGNFPGRFSGRQFSNSRSEMNVSTLELGDSALYLCASSLRVGRMSVTEAFFGQGTRLTVV.

The chain has TRBV5-1 and TRBJ2-7; D gene unclear. V lost 4 bases and J 7 bases, leaving 18 bases between the germline ends. The CDR3 runs to 14 residues. In germline, CDR1 is SGHRS, CDR2 YFSETQ. CDR3 amino acids: CASSPPASSDEQYF. The CDR3 nucleotides are TGCGCCAGCAGCCCCCCAGCGAGCAGCGATGAGCAGTACTTC.

This chain joins TRBV30 and TRBJ2-3; no definite D call. In germline, CDR1 is GTSNPN, CDR2 SVGIG (reference sequence). The CDR3 totals 14 residues. The germline V and J ends were trimmed by 0 bases and 6 bases, with 13 bases remaining between them. This chain's CDR3 is CAWSVVPAGDTQYF. CDR3 in DNA: TGTGCCTGGAGTGTAGTACCCGCCGGGGATACGCAGTATTTT. The variable domain in full, with the rest retrieved from reference TRBV30 and TRBJ2-3, is SQTIHQWPATLVQPVGSPLSLECTVEGTSNPNLYWYRQAAGRGLQLLFYSVGIGQISSEVPQNLSASRPQDRQFILSSKKLLLSDSGFYLCAWSVVPAGDTQYFGPGTRLTVL.

The rearrangement links TRBV27 to TRBJ2-7; D might be TRBD1 (5 bases). CDR3 length: 13 amino acids. Looked up from germline, CDR1 is MNHEY and CDR2 is SMNVEV (reference sequence). Trimming shortened V by 6 bases and J by 2 bases, and 11 bases separated the two germline ends. DNA for the CDR3: TGTGCCAGCAGGTTCAGGGTAGCCTACGAGCAGTACTTC. It is translated as CASRFRVAYEQYF.

V is TRBV10-2 and J is TRBJ2-7; tentatively, D is TRBD1 (5 bases). This CDR3 comprises 13 residues. Looked up from germline, CDR1 is WSHSY and CDR2 is SAAADI. V lost 3 bases and J 3 bases, leaving 9 bases between the germline ends. The DNA of the CDR3 is TGCGCCAGCAGTGAACCCGACAGCTACGAGCAGTACTTC. Translation gives CASSEPDSYEQYF.

The CDR3 coding sequence is TGTGCCAGCAGCCAAGCTTCAGGGGTTGGCAATGAGCAGTTCTTC. As protein: CASSQASGVGNEQFF. The rearrangement joins TRBV4-2 to TRBJ2-1; D possibly corresponds to TRBD1 (6 bases). The V end was cut by 1 base, the J end by 6 bases, with 13 bases between. The CDR3 spans 15 residues. CDR1 and CDR2 from the germline V gene are LGHNA and YNFKEQ.

A note on this clone: A junction boundary mismatches the germline segment, possibly from a read error. V gene TRBV7-9 combines with J gene TRBJ1-4; D is ambiguous. CDR1 SEHNR and CDR2 FQNEAQ come from the germline V gene (reference sequence). This CDR3 has 14 residues. In nucleotides, the CDR3 is TGTTCCAGTTCGACGGGTTCAACTAATGAAAAACTGTTTTTT. Translating it yields CSSSTGSTNEKLFF.